This entry concerns a single T cell receptor beta chain. The data are from a study of cytomegalovirus exposure and HLA in healthy donors. The PCR made use of 60 Vbeta and 13 Jbeta primers. Measured with immunoSEQ multiplex PCR; TCRdb has only the in-frame clones, and not every one. The repertoire holds 45,000 to 65,000 clones, with around 72% as singletons. The source material was PBMCs. This receptor was taken from a man between 18 and 35 years old in good health and CMV-seronegative.

The chain's CDR3 is CASSARQATNEKLFF. The CDR3 nucleotides are TGTGCCAGCAGCGCCCGACAGGCAACTAATGAAAAACTGTTTTTT. The chain couples TRBV13 to TRBJ1-4; TRBD1 might be the D (6 bases). The CDR3 consists of 15 residues. Trimming cost V 5 bases and J 0 bases, with 10 bases left between them. Germline V gene lookup returns CDR1 PRHDT and CDR2 FYEKMQ (reference sequence).